This T cell receptor (beta chain) was observed in a study of early T cells in non-severe SARS-CoV-2 infection. Across the study: Sequencing used unsorted whole-blood bulk RNA, so chains lack pairing.

Unique molecular identifier tags were affixed to discrete cDNA molecules. MiXCR was run by TCRdb on the 5' RACE reads, yielding one entry per CDR3 protein. Of roughly 80,000 distinct CDR3 sequences detected, around 15% appear once; the ten largest clones hold 3% to 3.5%. Study findings and constraints: Matching against VDJdb likely underestimated virus-specific expansions, favoring anti-spike CD8.

Unmatched junction bases numbered 5, after V lost 4 bases and J lost 0 bases. The germline CDR1 and CDR2 sequences are MGHRA and YSYEKL. The CDR3 totals 16 residues. The sample holds a few counts of this clonotype. Its target is unknown. Material: whole blood. This chain links TRBV4-1 with TRBJ2-3, with 9 bases identical to TRBD1. This clonotype was obtained from an adult who was a healthcare worker with PCR-confirmed SARS-CoV-2 infection or an uninfected control (not recorded which). The CDR3 spells CASSLTDRGSTDTQYF. The CDR3 nucleotides read TGCGCCAGCAGCCTAACGGACAGGGGAAGCACAGATACGCAGTATTTT.